The entry below gives a single TCR beta chain sequence along with its context. This CDR3 is 14 amino acids long. In germline, CDR1 is SGHRS, CDR2 YFSETQ. The germline V and J ends were trimmed by 2 bases and 2 bases, with 10 bases remaining between them. This entry belongs to a study of blood T cell repertoires in COVID-19. Overall study: The United States, Italy and Spain were the sources of the acute and convalescent COVID-19 samples. T cells, B-cell-depleted T cells, or PBMCs supplied cDNA or gDNA.

Original processing notes: How many nucleated cells were present was estimated from reference gene primer amplification. Method: immunoSEQ multiplex PCR; TCRdb's copy keeps in-frame clones and lacks some. Clone size and the V and J calls come from that table; the DNA yielded D and trimming. The sample lists about 250,000 clones, roughly 85% occurring once. V is TRBV5-1 and J is TRBJ1-2, with D hard to call. This clonotype was obtained from a man in his forties or fifties with active or convalescent COVID-19. Sequencing was performed on peripheral blood. This CDR3 reads CASSLKTVNYGYTF. The CDR3 bases are TGCGCCAGCAGCTTAAAGACTGTGAACTATGGCTACACCTTC.